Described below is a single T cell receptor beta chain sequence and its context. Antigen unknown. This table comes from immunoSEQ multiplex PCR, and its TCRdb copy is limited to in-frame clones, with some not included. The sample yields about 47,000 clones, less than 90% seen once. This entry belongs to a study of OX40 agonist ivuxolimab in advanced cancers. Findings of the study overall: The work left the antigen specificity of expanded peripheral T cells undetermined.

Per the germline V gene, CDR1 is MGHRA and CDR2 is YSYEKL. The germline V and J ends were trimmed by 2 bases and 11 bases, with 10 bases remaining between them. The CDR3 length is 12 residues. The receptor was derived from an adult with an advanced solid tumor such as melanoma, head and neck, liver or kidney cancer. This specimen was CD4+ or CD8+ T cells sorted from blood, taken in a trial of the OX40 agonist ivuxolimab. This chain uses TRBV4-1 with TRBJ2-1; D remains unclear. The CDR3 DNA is TGCGCCAGCAGCCAACGATTGTCCCAGCAGTTCTTC. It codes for CASSQRLSQQFF.